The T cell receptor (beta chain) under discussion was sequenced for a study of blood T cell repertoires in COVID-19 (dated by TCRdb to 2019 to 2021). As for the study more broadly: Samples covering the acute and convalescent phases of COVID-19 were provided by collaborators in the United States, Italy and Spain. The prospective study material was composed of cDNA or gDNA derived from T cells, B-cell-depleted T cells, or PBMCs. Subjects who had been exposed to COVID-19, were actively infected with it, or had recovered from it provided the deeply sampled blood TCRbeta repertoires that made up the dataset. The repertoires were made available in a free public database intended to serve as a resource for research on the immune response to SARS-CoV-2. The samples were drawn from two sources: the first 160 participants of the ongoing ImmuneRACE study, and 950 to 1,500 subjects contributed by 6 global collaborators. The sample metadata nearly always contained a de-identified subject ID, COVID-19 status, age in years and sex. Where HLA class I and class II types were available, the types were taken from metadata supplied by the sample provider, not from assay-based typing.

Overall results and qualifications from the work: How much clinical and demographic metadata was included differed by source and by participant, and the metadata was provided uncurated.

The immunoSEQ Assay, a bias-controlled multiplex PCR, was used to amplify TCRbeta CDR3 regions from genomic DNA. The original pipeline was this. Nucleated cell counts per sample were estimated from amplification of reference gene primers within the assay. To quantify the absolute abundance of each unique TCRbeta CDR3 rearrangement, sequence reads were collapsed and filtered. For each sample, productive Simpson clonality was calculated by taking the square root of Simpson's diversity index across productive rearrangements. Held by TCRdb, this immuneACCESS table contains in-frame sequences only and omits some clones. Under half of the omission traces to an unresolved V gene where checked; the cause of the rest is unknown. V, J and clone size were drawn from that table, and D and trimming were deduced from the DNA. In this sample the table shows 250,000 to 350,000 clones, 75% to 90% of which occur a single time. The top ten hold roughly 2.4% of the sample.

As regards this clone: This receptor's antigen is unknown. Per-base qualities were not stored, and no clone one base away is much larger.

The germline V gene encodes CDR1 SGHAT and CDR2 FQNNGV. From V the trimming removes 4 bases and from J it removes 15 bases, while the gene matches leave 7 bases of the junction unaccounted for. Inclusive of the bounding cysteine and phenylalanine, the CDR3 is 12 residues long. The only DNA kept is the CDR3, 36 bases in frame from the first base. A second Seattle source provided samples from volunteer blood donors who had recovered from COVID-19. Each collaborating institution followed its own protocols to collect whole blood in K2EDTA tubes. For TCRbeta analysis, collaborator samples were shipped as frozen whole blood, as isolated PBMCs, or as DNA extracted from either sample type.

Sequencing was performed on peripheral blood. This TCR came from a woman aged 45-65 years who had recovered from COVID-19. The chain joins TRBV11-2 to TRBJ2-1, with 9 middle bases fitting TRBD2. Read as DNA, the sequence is TGTGCCAGCAGCTCCCCGGGACTAGCAGGGTTCTTC. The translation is CASSSPGLAGFF.